Listed below are T cell receptor beta chains from one sample, sequenced in a study of T cells in Graves' hyperthyroidism and ophthalmopathy. TCRdb re-called the multiplex PCR reads through MiXCR, storing one row per CDR3 protein. This sample has over 700,000 distinct CDR3 sequences, with approximately 18% found just once. The sequencing input was blood. All receptors come from a woman in her 50s with Graves' hyperthyroidism that later progressed to Graves' ophthalmopathy. CDR3s include the opening cysteine and the closing phenylalanine or tryptophan. The D gene is left open where the match is weak. Expanded clones get a size class; other rows say once, few or many, or leave the size out.

j_gene: TRBJ2-7
abundance: -
v_gene: TRBV7-2
d_gene: -
CDR3nt: TGTGCCAGCAGCGAAAGTTCAGGGTCTTACGAGCAGTACTTC
CDR3aa: CASSESSGSYEQYF

j_gene: TRBJ1-1
abundance: -
v_gene: TRBV19
d_gene: -
CDR3nt: TGTGCCAGTAATCCCGGGACGGCTAACACTGAAGCTTTCTTT
CDR3aa: CASNPGTANTEAFF

j_gene: TRBJ2-1
abundance: many
v_gene: TRBV7-3
d_gene: TRBD2
CDR3nt: TGTGCCAGCAGTTCTCTAGCGGGGGGGCGTCACAATGAGCAGTTCTTC
CDR3aa: CASSSLAGGRHNEQFF

j_gene: TRBJ1-1
abundance: -
v_gene: TRBV24-1
d_gene: -
CDR3nt: TGTGCCACCAGTGATTTGAGGGGTTCGGCTTTCTTT
CDR3aa: CATSDLRGSAFF

j_gene: TRBJ2-3
abundance: -
v_gene: TRBV20-1
d_gene: -
CDR3nt: TGCAGTGCTAGAGATTGGACAACCGCTAGCACAGATACGCAGTATTTT
CDR3aa: CSARDWTTASTDTQYF

j_gene: TRBJ2-7
abundance: many
v_gene: TRBV6-5
d_gene: TRBD1
CDR3nt: TGTGCCAGCAGTTACAGTTCCCCCGGGACAACAGGGGACGAGCAGTACTTC
CDR3aa: CASSYSSPGTTGDEQYF

j_gene: TRBJ1-2
abundance: many
v_gene: TRBV6-1
d_gene: -
CDR3nt: TGTGCCAGCAGTGAAGAAAGCAGGGACTATGGCTACACCTTC
CDR3aa: CASSEESRDYGYTF

j_gene: TRBJ2-7
abundance: many
v_gene: TRBV5-1
d_gene: TRBD1
CDR3nt: TGCGCCAGCAGCGCCGGACAGGGTCTCTACGAGCAGTACTTC
CDR3aa: CASSAGQGLYEQYF

j_gene: TRBJ2-2
abundance: many
v_gene: TRBV20-1
d_gene: TRBD1
CDR3nt: TGCAGTGCCCTGGGACAGTTGAACACCGGGGAGCTGTTTTTT
CDR3aa: CSALGQLNTGELFF

j_gene: TRBJ2-3
abundance: -
v_gene: TRBV5-1
d_gene: TRBD2
CDR3nt: TGCGCCAGCAGCTTGCGGACTAGCGTTTTAGCAGATACGCAGTATTTT
CDR3aa: CASSLRTSVLADTQYF

j_gene: TRBJ1-1
abundance: -
v_gene: TRBV20-1
d_gene: -
CDR3nt: TGCAGTGCTAGAGATCTGTCGGGGGGATTGAGAACTGAAGCTTTCTTT
CDR3aa: CSARDLSGGLRTEAFF

j_gene: TRBJ2-3
abundance: -
v_gene: TRBV4-1
d_gene: -
CDR3nt: TGCGCCAGCAGCCAAGCCAGGAAGGGTGCAGATACGCAGTATTTT
CDR3aa: CASSQARKGADTQYF

j_gene: TRBJ1-6
abundance: few
v_gene: TRBV7-9
d_gene: TRBD1
CDR3nt: TGTGCCAGCAGCACCGGACAGGGCGTGAATTCACCCCTCCACTTT
CDR3aa: CASSTGQGVNSPLHF

j_gene: TRBJ2-1
abundance: -
v_gene: TRBV27
d_gene: TRBD2
CDR3nt: TGTGCCAGCAGTTTATTGGGCGGGGGGTGGAATGAGCAGTTCTTC
CDR3aa: CASSLLGGGWNEQFF

j_gene: TRBJ1-3
abundance: few
v_gene: TRBV20-1
d_gene: -
CDR3nt: TGCAGTGCTGGAAGCTCTGGAAACACCATATATTTT
CDR3aa: CSAGSSGNTIYF

j_gene: TRBJ2-3
abundance: -
v_gene: TRBV9
d_gene: -
CDR3nt: TGTGCCAGCAGCGCAACTGGGTACACAGATACGCAGTATTTT
CDR3aa: CASSATGYTDTQYF

j_gene: TRBJ1-1
abundance: -
v_gene: TRBV20-1
d_gene: -
CDR3nt: TGCAGTGCTAGAGATTGGGGTGACAGAAAAGAAGCTTTCTTT
CDR3aa: CSARDWGDRKEAFF

j_gene: TRBJ1-5
abundance: -
v_gene: TRBV5-1
d_gene: TRBD1
CDR3nt: TGCGCCAGCAGCTCGGGGGACAGGGGAAATCAGCCCCAGCATTTT
CDR3aa: CASSSGDRGNQPQHF

j_gene: TRBJ2-5
abundance: many
v_gene: TRBV20-1
d_gene: TRBD2
CDR3nt: TGCAGTGCAGACGAGACTAGCGGGGTTTTCATGGAGACCCAGTACTTC
CDR3aa: CSADETSGVFMETQYF

j_gene: TRBJ1-5
abundance: many
v_gene: TRBV20-1
d_gene: -
CDR3nt: TGCAGTGCTAGCTCCGGGCAGTATAGCAATCAGCCCCAGCATTTT
CDR3aa: CSASSGQYSNQPQHF

j_gene: TRBJ2-7
abundance: many
v_gene: TRBV11-2
d_gene: -
CDR3nt: TGTGCCAGCAGCCGTATGGGTCAGGGGCTAACCTACGAGCAGTACTTC
CDR3aa: CASSRMGQGLTYEQYF

j_gene: TRBJ1-2
abundance: -
v_gene: TRBV29-1
d_gene: TRBD1
CDR3nt: TGCAGCGCCGCCGGGGACCGGGACAGCCTCTATGGCTACACCTTC
CDR3aa: CSAAGDRDSLYGYTF